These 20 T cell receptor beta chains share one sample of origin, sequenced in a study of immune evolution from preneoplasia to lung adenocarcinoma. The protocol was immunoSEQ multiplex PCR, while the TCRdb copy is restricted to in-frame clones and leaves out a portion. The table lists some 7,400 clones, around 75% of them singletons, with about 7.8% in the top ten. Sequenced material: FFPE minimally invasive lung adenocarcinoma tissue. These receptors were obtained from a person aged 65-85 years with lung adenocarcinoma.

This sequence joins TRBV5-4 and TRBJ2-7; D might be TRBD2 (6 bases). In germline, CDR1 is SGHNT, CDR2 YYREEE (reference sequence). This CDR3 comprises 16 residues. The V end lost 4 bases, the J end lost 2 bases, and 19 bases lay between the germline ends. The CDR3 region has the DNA TGTGCCAGCAGCCTTACGGGAGCCCAAAAAACCTACGAGCAGTACTTC. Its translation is CASSLTGAQKTYEQYF.

The CDR3 region is CASSYYPGGRDEQFF. CDR3 coding DNA: TGTGCCAGCAGTTACTATCCGGGGGGTCGGGATGAGCAGTTCTTC. V and J are TRBV6-5 and TRBJ2-1; 7 nucleotides match TRBD2. This CDR3 is 15 amino acids long. V dropped 1 base and J dropped 8; count of bases not matched to a gene: 8. Per the germline V gene, CDR1 is MNHEY and CDR2 is SVGAGI.

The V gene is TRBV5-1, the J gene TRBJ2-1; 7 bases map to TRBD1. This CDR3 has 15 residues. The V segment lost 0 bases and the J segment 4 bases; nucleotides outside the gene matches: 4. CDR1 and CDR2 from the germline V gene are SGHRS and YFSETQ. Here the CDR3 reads CASSLDGTAYNEQFF. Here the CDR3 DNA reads TGCGCCAGCAGCTTGGACGGGACAGCTTACAATGAGCAGTTCTTC.

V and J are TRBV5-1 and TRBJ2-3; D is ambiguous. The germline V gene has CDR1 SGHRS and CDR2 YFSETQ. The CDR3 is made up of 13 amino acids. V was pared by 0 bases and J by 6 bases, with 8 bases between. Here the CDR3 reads CASSLATPDTQYF. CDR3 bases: TGCGCCAGCAGCTTGGCCACTCCGGATACGCAGTATTTT.

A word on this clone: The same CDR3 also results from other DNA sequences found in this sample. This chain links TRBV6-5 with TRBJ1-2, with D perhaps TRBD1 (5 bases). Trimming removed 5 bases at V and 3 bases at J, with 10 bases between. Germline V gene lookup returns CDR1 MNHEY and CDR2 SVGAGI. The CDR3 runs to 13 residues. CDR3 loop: CASSLGQYYGYTF. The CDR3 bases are TGTGCCAGCAGTCTCGGACAATACTATGGCTACACCTTC.

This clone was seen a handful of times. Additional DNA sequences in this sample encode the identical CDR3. CDR3 amino acids: CASSLDGRPNTEAFF. The DNA for the CDR3 is TGCGCCAGCAGCTTGGATGGGAGACCCAACACTGAAGCTTTCTTT. The J gene is TRBJ1-1, the V gene TRBV5-1; D ambiguous. Trimming pared 0 bases from V and 2 bases from J, leaving 11 bases between. CDR1 is SGHRS and CDR2 is YFSETQ in the germline V gene. CDR3 size: 15 residues. The full variable domain, its missing parts supplied by reference TRBV5-1 and TRBJ1-1, is KAGVTQTPRYLIKTRGQQVTLSCSPISGHRSVSWYQQTPGQGLQFLFEYFSETQRNKGNFPGRFSGRQFSNSRSEMNVSTLELGDSALYLCASSLDGRPNTEAFFGQGTRLTVV.

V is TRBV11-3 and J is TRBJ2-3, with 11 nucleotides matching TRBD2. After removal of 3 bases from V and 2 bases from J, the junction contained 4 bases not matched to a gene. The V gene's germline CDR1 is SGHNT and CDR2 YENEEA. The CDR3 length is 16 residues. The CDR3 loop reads CASSFGLAGDTDTQYF. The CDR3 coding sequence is TGTGCCAGCAGCTTCGGACTAGCGGGTGACACAGATACGCAGTATTTT.

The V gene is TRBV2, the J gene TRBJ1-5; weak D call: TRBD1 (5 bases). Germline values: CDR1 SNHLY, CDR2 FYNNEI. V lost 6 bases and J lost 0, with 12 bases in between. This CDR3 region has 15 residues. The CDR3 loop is CASRGESYSNQPQHF. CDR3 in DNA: TGTGCCAGCAGGGGGGAATCCTATAGCAATCAGCCCCAGCATTTT.

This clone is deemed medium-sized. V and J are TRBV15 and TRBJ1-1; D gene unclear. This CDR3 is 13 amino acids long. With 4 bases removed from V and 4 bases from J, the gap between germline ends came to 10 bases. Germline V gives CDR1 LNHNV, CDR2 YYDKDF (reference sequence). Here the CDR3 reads CATSTSQSTEAFF. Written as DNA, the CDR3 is TGTGCCACCAGCACCAGTCAGAGCACTGAAGCTTTCTTT.

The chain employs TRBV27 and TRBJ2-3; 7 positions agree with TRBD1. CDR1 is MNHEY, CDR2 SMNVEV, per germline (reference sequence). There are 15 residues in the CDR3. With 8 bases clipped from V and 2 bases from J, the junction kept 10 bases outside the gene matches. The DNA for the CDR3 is TGTGCCAGCCTCCTAACAGGGGTCAACACAGATACGCAGTATTTT. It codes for CASLLTGVNTDTQYF.

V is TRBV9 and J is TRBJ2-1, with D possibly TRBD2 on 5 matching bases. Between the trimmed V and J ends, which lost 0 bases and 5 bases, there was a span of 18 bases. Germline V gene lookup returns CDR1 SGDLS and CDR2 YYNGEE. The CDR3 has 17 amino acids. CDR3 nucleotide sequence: TGTGCCAGCAGCGTAGCGGGAAATCTGCCTGGAAACAATGAGCAGTTCTTC. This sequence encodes CASSVAGNLPGNNEQFF.

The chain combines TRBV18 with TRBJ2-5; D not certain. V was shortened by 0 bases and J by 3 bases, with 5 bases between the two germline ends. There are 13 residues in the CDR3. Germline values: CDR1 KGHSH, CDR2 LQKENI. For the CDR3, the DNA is TGTGCCAGCTCACCACCGAGCGAAGAGACCCAGTACTTC. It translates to CASSPPSEETQYF.

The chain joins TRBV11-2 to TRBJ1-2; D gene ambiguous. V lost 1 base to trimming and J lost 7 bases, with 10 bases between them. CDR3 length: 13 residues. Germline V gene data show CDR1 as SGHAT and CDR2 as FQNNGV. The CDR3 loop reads CASSLGGFGGYTF. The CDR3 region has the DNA TGTGCCAGCAGCTTAGGGGGATTTGGTGGCTACACCTTC.

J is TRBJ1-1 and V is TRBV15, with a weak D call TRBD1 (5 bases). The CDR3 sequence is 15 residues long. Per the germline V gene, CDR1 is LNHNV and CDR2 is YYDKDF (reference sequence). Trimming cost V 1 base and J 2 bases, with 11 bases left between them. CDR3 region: CATSRGGGANTEAFF. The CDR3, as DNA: TGTGCCACCAGCAGAGGGGGAGGGGCTAACACTGAAGCTTTCTTT.

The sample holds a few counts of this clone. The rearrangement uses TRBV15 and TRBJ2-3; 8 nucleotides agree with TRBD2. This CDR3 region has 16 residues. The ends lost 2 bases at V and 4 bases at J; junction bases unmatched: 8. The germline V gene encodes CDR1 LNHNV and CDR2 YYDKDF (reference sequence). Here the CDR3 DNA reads TGTGCCACCAGCAGACAGTCAGAAGCGGGAGCAGATACGCAGTATTTT. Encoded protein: CATSRQSEAGADTQYF.

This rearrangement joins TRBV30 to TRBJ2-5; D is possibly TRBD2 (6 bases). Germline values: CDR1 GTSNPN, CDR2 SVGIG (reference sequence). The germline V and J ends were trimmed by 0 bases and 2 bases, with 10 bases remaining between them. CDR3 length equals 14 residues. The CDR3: CAWSVQLAQETQYF. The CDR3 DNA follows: TGTGCCTGGAGTGTACAGCTAGCGCAAGAGACCCAGTACTTC.

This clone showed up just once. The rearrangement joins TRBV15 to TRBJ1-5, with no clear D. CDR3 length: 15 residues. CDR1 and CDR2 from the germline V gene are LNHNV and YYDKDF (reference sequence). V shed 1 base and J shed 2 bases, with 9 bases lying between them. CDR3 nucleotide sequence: TGTGCCACCAGCAGAGGCAGTGGGGGCAATCAGCCCCAGCATTTT. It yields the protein CATSRGSGGNQPQHF.

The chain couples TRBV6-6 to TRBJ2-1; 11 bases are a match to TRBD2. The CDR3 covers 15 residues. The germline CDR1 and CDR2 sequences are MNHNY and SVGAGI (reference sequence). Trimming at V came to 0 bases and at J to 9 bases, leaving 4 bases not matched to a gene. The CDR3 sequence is CASSYSLAGGSEQFF. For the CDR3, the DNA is TGTGCCAGCAGTTACTCGCTAGCGGGGGGAAGTGAGCAGTTCTTC.

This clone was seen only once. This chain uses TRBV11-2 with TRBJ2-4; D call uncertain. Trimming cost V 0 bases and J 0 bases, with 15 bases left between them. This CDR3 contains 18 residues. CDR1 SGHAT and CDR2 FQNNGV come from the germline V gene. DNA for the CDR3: TGTGCCAGCAGCTTAGATGGTCGCCAGTTTCTAGCCAAAAACATTCAGTACTTC. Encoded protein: CASSLDGRQFLAKNIQYF.

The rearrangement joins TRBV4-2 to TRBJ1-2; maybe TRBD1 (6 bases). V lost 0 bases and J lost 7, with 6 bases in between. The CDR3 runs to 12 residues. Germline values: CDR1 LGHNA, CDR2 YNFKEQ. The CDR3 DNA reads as TGTGCCAGCAGCCAAGACAGGGGTGGCTACACCTTC. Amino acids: CASSQDRGGYTF.